These 28 T cell receptor beta chains were all obtained from the same sample, sequenced in a study of cytomegalovirus exposure and HLA in healthy donors. The PCR contained 60 Vbeta and 13 Jbeta primers. The protocol was immunoSEQ multiplex PCR, while the TCRdb copy is restricted to in-frame clones and leaves out a portion. The sample holds approximately 110,000 clones, 83% seen once. Sequenced sample: PBMCs. These receptors all come from a man between 18 and 29 years old in good health and CMV-seronegative.

The V and J genes are TRBV18 and TRBJ2-3; perhaps TRBD2 as D (5 bases). Trimming removed 4 bases from V and 2 bases from J, with 7 bases in between. Germline assignment: CDR1 KGHSH and CDR2 LQKENI. This CDR3 is 13 amino acids long. The CDR3 nucleotides are TGTGCCAGCTCACTACGGGACACAGATACGCAGTATTTT. Protein product: CASSLRDTDTQYF.

The chain has TRBV19 and TRBJ1-1; TRBD1 matches 9 bases. This CDR3 is built from 16 residues. The ends lost 6 bases at V and 4 bases at J; junction bases unmatched: 12. Germline CDR1 LNHDA, CDR2 SQIVND (reference sequence). The CDR3 nucleotides read TGTGCCAGTAGCCCGATCGGGACAGGGATGGTCACTGAAGCTTTCTTT. This sequence encodes CASSPIGTGMVTEAFF.

The chain combines TRBV16 with TRBJ2-7; TRBD2 matches 9 bases. The CDR3 runs to 16 residues. Germline lookup yields CDR1 KGHSY and CDR2 FQNENV. Trimming cost V 4 bases and J 7 bases; bases outside gene matches: 14. CDR3 DNA: TGTGCCAGCAGCCTCCTCTCACTAGCGGGTTCCCAAGAGCAGTACTTC. It specifies CASSLLSLAGSQEQYF.

The V call is TRBV11-2, the J call TRBJ2-3, with a tentative D call TRBD2 (5 bases). V dropped 5 bases and J dropped 2 bases, with 17 bases sitting between them. The germline V gene has CDR1 SGHAT and CDR2 FQNNGV. This CDR3 is 16 amino acids long. The DNA of the CDR3 is TGTGCCAGCAGCACCGGGCTACGGGGAAACACAGATACGCAGTATTTT. This encodes CASSTGLRGNTDTQYF.

The chain couples TRBV27 to TRBJ2-7; 11 nucleotides match TRBD2. The CDR3 loop spans 16 amino acids. Germline V gives CDR1 MNHEY, CDR2 SMNVEV (reference sequence). The junction had 12 bases not matched to a gene; V was cut back by 6 bases and J by 5 bases. The CDR3 coding sequence is TGTGCCAGCAGCCTAGGGGTACTAGCGGGAGAAGACGAGCAGTACTTC. Protein sequence: CASSLGVLAGEDEQYF.

This clone was counted once. This chain uses TRBV19 with TRBJ1-1; D call uncertain. The CDR3 contains 14 residues. Germline V lookup: CDR1 LNHDA, CDR2 SQIVND (reference sequence). V shed 0 bases and J shed 2 bases, with 7 bases lying between them. In nucleotides, the CDR3 is TGTGCCAGTAGTATAGACCCCGGTAACACTGAAGCTTTCTTT. This codes for CASSIDPGNTEAFF.

The V gene is TRBV7-2, the J gene TRBJ2-5, with TRBD1 identical over 8 bases. The trim removed 3 bases at V and 1 base at J, leaving 1 base unmatched. Germline loops: CDR1 SGHTA, CDR2 FQGNSA. There are 14 residues in the CDR3. The CDR3 spells CASSFRGRQETQYF. CDR3 coding DNA: TGTGCCAGCAGCTTCAGGGGGCGCCAAGAGACCCAGTACTTC.

The chain uses TRBV4-2 and TRBJ1-2, with a possible D match to TRBD1 (6 bases). V lost 1 base, J lost 6 bases, and 15 bases lay in between. There are 15 residues in the CDR3. From germline, CDR1 is LGHNA and CDR2 YNFKEQ. DNA of the CDR3: TGTGCCAGCAGCCAAGTAGCAGGGGCGCTTAATGGCTACACCTTC. Translated, it gives CASSQVAGALNGYTF.

The V call is TRBV5-5, the J call TRBJ2-7; TRBD1 might be the D (6 bases). This CDR3 region has 14 residues. In germline, CDR1 is SGHKS, CDR2 YYEKEE (reference sequence). Trimming took 4 bases from V and 0 from J, leaving 11 bases between them. In nucleotides, the CDR3 is TGTGCCAGCAGCCAGACAGGAAGCTCCTACGAGCAGTACTTC. It encodes CASSQTGSSYEQYF.

CDR3 sequence: CASSPTGEQFF. CDR3 nucleotide sequence: TGTGCCAGCTCACCTACGGGTGAGCAGTTCTTC. This chain joins TRBV18 and TRBJ2-1; the D is unclear. Germline-derived CDR1 and CDR2 are KGHSH and LQKENI. Deletions cut 3 bases from V and 9 bases from J, with 6 bases between. The CDR3 has 11 amino acids.

V usage is TRBV11-2 and J usage is TRBJ2-3; TRBD2 matches at 16 bases. The CDR3 contains 16 residues. Germline V gene sequence: CDR1 SGHAT, CDR2 FQNNGV. V lost 5 bases to trimming and J lost 11 bases; unmatched junction nucleotides: 10. This CDR3 reads CASSGPGLAGGYGQYF. The CDR3 DNA is TGTGCCAGCAGCGGGCCGGGACTAGCGGGAGGGTACGGGCAGTATTTT.

V is TRBV5-4 and J is TRBJ2-7; no reliable D call. The CDR3 has 14 amino acids. From germline, CDR1 is SGHNT and CDR2 YYREEE (reference sequence). The V gene lost 0 bases and the J gene lost 0 bases, with 7 bases spanning the gap. CDR3 DNA: TGTGCCAGCAGCTTGGATCCTAACTCCTACGAGCAGTACTTC. It encodes CASSLDPNSYEQYF.

This chain's CDR3 is CASSFQGGNYGYTF. The CDR3, as DNA: TGTGCCAGCAGTTTCCAGGGAGGAAACTATGGCTACACCTTC. V usage is TRBV27 and J usage is TRBJ1-2, with a possible D match to TRBD1 (5 bases). The germline V and J ends were trimmed by 3 bases and 2 bases, with 10 bases remaining between them. CDR1 is MNHEY and CDR2 is SMNVEV in the germline V gene (reference sequence). The length of the CDR3 is 14 residues.

DNA for the CDR3: TGTGCCAGCAGTTTATTGGGCAGGGGAAGGCCGAACTATGGCTACACCTTC. Translated, it gives CASSLLGRGRPNYGYTF. V is TRBV28 and J is TRBJ1-2, with D possibly being TRBD1 (6 bases). Looked up from germline, CDR1 is MDHEN and CDR2 is SYDVKM. There are 17 residues in the CDR3. Trimming removed 1 base from V and 2 bases from J, with 17 bases in between.

V and J are TRBV11-1 and TRBJ2-3; tentatively, D is TRBD1 (8 bases). The germline V and J ends were trimmed by 5 bases and 2 bases, with 17 bases remaining between them. The V gene's germline CDR1 is SGHAT and CDR2 FQDESV (reference sequence). The CDR3 runs 16 residues. CDR3: CASSPGTGLVTDTQYF. The CDR3 nucleotides read TGTGCCAGCAGCCCAGGGACAGGACTAGTCACAGATACGCAGTATTTT.

A word on this clone: Compared with germline, one end of the junction differs, possibly owing to a read error. CDR3: CATASGQANSYKQYF. The CDR3 DNA is TGTGCCACCGCGTCGGGACAGGCCAACTCCTACAAGCAGTACTTC. This rearrangement joins TRBV6-5 to TRBJ2-7, with TRBD1 identical over 8 bases. The germline gives CDR1 MNHEY, CDR2 SVGAGI. The CDR3 is 15 amino acids.

J is TRBJ2-7 and V is TRBV11-2; TRBD1 aligns across 8 bases. The V gene end was trimmed by 5 bases and the J gene end by 6 bases; junction bases not matched to a gene: 3. Germline V gene data show CDR1 as SGHAT and CDR2 as FQNNGV. The CDR3 contains 12 residues. The DNA of the CDR3 is TGTGCCAGCAGCGTGACAGGGGTCGAGCAGTACTTC. It yields the protein CASSVTGVEQYF.

J is TRBJ2-7 and V is TRBV12-5; 9 positions agree with TRBD1. In germline, CDR1 is LGHNT, CDR2 FRNRAP. The CDR3 has 15 amino acids. V trimming: 5 bases; J trimming: 5 bases; junction bases outside the gene matches: 10. Written as DNA, the CDR3 is TGTGCTAGTGGTCCTCGGACAGGGGTATTAGACGAGCAGTACTTC. Its translation is CASGPRTGVLDEQYF.

V gene TRBV10-3 combines with J gene TRBJ2-7, with 14 bases lining up with TRBD2. CDR3 size: 15 residues. Germline assignment: CDR1 ENHRY and CDR2 SYGVKD. The junction had 13 bases not matched to a gene; V was cut back by 10 bases and J by 8 bases. Here the CDR3 DNA reads TGTGCCAGCAGAAGTGGGACTAGCGGGAGTTATAAGCAGTACTTC. This gives the protein CASRSGTSGSYKQYF.

This chain connects TRBV5-1 to TRBJ2-2; TRBD2 agrees at 11 bases. Germline V gene lookup returns CDR1 SGHRS and CDR2 YFSETQ. This CDR3 region has 17 residues. Trimming took 4 bases from V and 4 from J; bases not matched to a gene: 9. The CDR3 nucleotides read TGCGCCAGCAGCCGATCCCGGCTAGCGGGAGGCACCGGGGAGCTGTTTTTT. This gives the protein CASSRSRLAGGTGELFF.

The chain employs TRBV5-6 and TRBJ2-1, with 10 bases aligning to TRBD2. The CDR3 extends over 14 amino acids. Unmatched junction bases numbered 9, after V lost 7 bases and J lost 8 bases. Per germline, CDR1 SGHDT and CDR2 YYEEEE. This CDR3 reads CASGGTSVVDEQFF. The DNA of the CDR3 is TGTGCCAGCGGCGGGACTAGCGTCGTCGATGAGCAGTTCTTC.

This clone has only a few counts. This chain connects TRBV19 to TRBJ2-7; the match to TRBD1 covers 10 bases. With V trimmed by 8 bases and J by 5 bases, 9 bases remained unmatched. Germline lookup yields CDR1 LNHDA and CDR2 SQIVND (reference sequence). The CDR3 is made up of 14 amino acids. Written as DNA, the CDR3 is TGTGCCAGTCACCCAGGGGACAGGGGCCACGAGCAGTACTTC. Translating gives CASHPGDRGHEQYF.

V is TRBV28 and J is TRBJ1-6; D call uncertain. This CDR3 is built from 13 residues. Trimming cost V 4 bases and J 10 bases, with 11 bases left between them. Germline CDR1 reads MDHEN; CDR2 reads SYDVKM. CDR3 nucleotide sequence: TGTGCCAGCAGTTCCCCTTTTGGCTCACCCCTCCACTTT. It codes for CASSSPFGSPLHF.

On this clone: The same CDR3 arises from other DNA sequences in this sample as well. The chain uses TRBV6-5 and TRBJ1-1; the D is unclear. Germline V gene lookup returns CDR1 MNHEY and CDR2 SVGAGI. This CDR3 is 14 amino acids long. The V end was cut by 0 bases, the J end by 2 bases, with 7 bases between. The CDR3 here is CASSYSGGNTEAFF. The CDR3 nucleotides are TGTGCCAGCAGTTACTCCGGCGGTAACACTGAAGCTTTCTTT.

In this sample, this clone turned up once. V is TRBV7-4 and J is TRBJ2-7, with 7 bases fitting TRBD2. Looked up from germline, CDR1 is SGHVT and CDR2 is SQSDAQ. The J segment lost 4 bases and the V segment lost 1 base, leaving 28 bases of the junction unmatched. The CDR3 spans 22 residues. CDR3 DNA sequence: TGTGCCAGCAGCTTAGAGTTTAATATCGGGGGACTAAGGAGCTCCCCCGCTTACGAGCAGTACTTC. Protein product: CASSLEFNIGGLRSSPAYEQYF. The entire variable domain, with the rest obtained from reference TRBV7-4 and TRBJ2-7, is as follows: GAGVSQSPRYKVAKRGRDVALRCDSISGHVTLYWYRQTLGQGSEVLTYSQSDAQRDKSGRPSGRFSAERPERSVSTLKIQRTEQGDSAVYLCASSLEFNIGGLRSSPAYEQYFGPGTRLTVT.

V is TRBV19 and J is TRBJ1-2; D remains unclear. V was cut by 6 bases and J by 8 bases, with 13 bases left in between. The CDR3 extends over 12 amino acids. Germline CDR1 and CDR2: LNHDA and SQIVND (reference sequence). The DNA for the CDR3 is TGTGCCAGTAGCGTAAGGAGTACGGGCTACACCTTC. Amino acids: CASSVRSTGYTF.

This chain uses TRBV19 with TRBJ1-2, with D possibly matching TRBD1 (5 bases). Germline lookup yields CDR1 LNHDA and CDR2 SQIVND (reference sequence). V was trimmed by 3 bases and J by 4 bases, leaving 15 bases between them. The CDR3 has 15 residues. The CDR3 DNA sequence: TGTGCCAGTAGTATTAGGGCAGGGATAGGCTATGGCTACACCTTC. Its translation is CASSIRAGIGYGYTF.

CDR3 protein: CASTQGQGNQPQHF. The CDR3 region has the DNA TGTGCCAGCACCCAGGGGCAGGGTAATCAGCCCCAGCATTTT. This chain connects TRBV6-6 to TRBJ1-5; tentative D call: TRBD1 (6 bases). This CDR3 contains 14 residues. CDR1 is MNHNY, CDR2 SVGAGI, per germline (reference sequence). V was cut by 7 bases and J by 4 bases, with 14 bases left in between.